This TCR beta chain derives from a study of cytomegalovirus exposure and HLA in healthy donors (dated by TCRdb to about 2017). As for the study more broadly: According to an earlier analysis of a few hundred of the donors, roughly 180 million T cells yielded over 100 million unique TCR beta sequences and about 280 Gb of sequence data. A later analysis re-examined previously published TCR beta repertoires from around 670 donors and added high-resolution HLA genotyping to investigate patterns of TCR occurrence. Roughly 300 gigabases of sequencing data and around 87 million unique TCR sequences were included in an early release covering about 600 HLA-typed donors. An earlier analysis of roughly 600 of the donors used high-throughput TCR beta sequencing to judge whether each TCR beta V gene segment behaved as functional or pseudogenic. Rather than drawing on any new phenotypic data, the later analysis identified candidate immune exposures from TCR beta sequences and the way those sequences occurred across donors. Four or five DR-DQ haplotypes were handled as single units for association and clustering, since linkage in the cohort was strong. Of the roughly 400 genotyped donors, 80% to 90% were placed in the genetic ancestry cluster associated with self-reported Caucasian donors. A later genetic analysis took genome-wide SNP genotypes for 398 of the 666 donors and used that subset as a discovery cohort. The study combined high-throughput TCR immunosequencing, statistical association of individual TCRs with disease status, and machine learning to predict cytomegalovirus infection status. Among some 400 genotyped donors of the cohort, an average of 235,054 unique TCR beta nucleotide sequences were sequenced per donor, around 20% of them non-productive. Both class I and class II loci were covered by HLA typing, at four-digit resolution. Besides the first cohort of roughly 640 subjects, a separate validation cohort made up of 120 different subjects was used. Using immunosequencing, the study profiled T cell repertoires from 666 subjects and related those repertoires to cytomegalovirus serostatus. All discovery cohort repertoires had been generated using a single sequencing platform. The study aimed to test whether signatures of past pathogen exposure could be identified by cataloging public T cell receptors. Typing coverage differed by locus: A, B, C, DRB1 and DQB1 were typed in about 629-640 donors, DQA1 in 500 to 550, DPA1 in roughly 590, and DPB1 in about 450. Donor age, sex, ethnicity and CMV serostatus were compiled together with the repertoire data.

A note on this clone: No antigen is known for it. Per-base qualities were not stored, and no clone one base away is much larger.

The method behind the library was the immunoSEQ multiplex PCR assay. For the multiplex PCR, a mixture combining 60 forward primers for TCR Vbeta segments and 13 reverse primers for TCR Jbeta segments was used. Amplification of the CDR3 region of rearranged TCR beta genes was performed with a multiplex PCR assay on genomic DNA. On the Illumina HiSeq System, the amplified TCR beta libraries were sequenced as 87-base-pair reads. The study's processing was this. A later analysis counted about 80 million unique TCR beta chains across the 670 or so repertoires, and roughly 9.9 million of these chains were shared by at least two donors. Raw reads were error-corrected and collapsed into unique sequences by a nearest-neighbor algorithm in which closely related sequences were merged to remove PCR and sequencing errors. To assign V, D and J gene segments, CDR3 sequences were aligned to IMGT reference sequences. For a sequence to be retained, a match of at least six nucleotides to both a V gene segment and a J gene segment was required. Rearrangements were called productive when the CDR3 lacked stop codons and stayed in frame with V and J; all others were non-productive. Following IMGT convention, CDR3 was defined as the stretch from the second conserved V-encoded cysteine to the conserved J-encoded phenylalanine. The earlier analysis of 587 of the donors excluded any sequence lacking an unambiguous match to a single V gene segment. In an earlier analysis of 587 of the donors, a V segment was called functional when productive rearrangements were above 56.7%, and segregating when the standard deviation between donors exceeded 5%. A statistical classification framework was built to diagnose cytomegalovirus status from the catalog of TCR beta chain sequences. A later analysis assigned V and J genes by comparing TCR nucleotide sequences with IMGT/GENE-DB human TR gene sequences. In a later analysis, CDR3 sequences and most-parsimonious VDJ recombination scenarios were assigned using the TCRdist pipeline. In a later analysis, each TCR beta chain was defined by its CDR3 amino acid sequence together with its V-gene family, and reads lacking a unique V-gene family were excluded. To address suspected cross-contamination and a sequencing artifact, a later analysis removed over 500 highly shared, low-generation-probability nucleotide sequences. A later analysis calculated a clonal expansion index for each public chain from normalized within-repertoire ranks of inferred template counts. In a later analysis, generation probabilities were computed with a VDJ recombination model fitted to out-of-frame rearrangements, and the resulting probabilities were checked against IGoR. A later analysis scored TCR-TCR, TCR-HLA and TCR-CMV co-occurrence with hypergeometric tests, applying a repertoire-size bias correction to TCR pairs. In a later analysis, false discovery rates were estimated by permuting HLA or CMV assignments 20 times. In a later analysis, co-occurring TCRs were grouped with DBSCAN, and TCRdist sequence similarity was added when clustering was performed within HLA-allele-positive subsets. For co-occurrence clustering, repertoires with fewer than 30,000 or more than 120,000 public chains were excluded, along with about five repertoires with anomalous nucleotide sharing. The table comes from immuneACCESS by way of TCRdb, which keeps in-frame sequences with V and J called. Part of the clones is missing from these tables; in studies checked, under half for an unresolved V gene and the rest for unknown reasons. V and J calls and clone size follow that table, whereas D and trimming were derived from the DNA. The sample contains 90,000 to 120,000 clones, 77% of them found a single time. The top ten hold 4.2% of the sample.

V is reduced by 9 bases and J by 0 bases, leaving a spacing of 11 bases between them. Taken from cysteine to phenylalanine, the CDR3 has 13 residues. The sequence is cut down to CDR3 DNA, 39 bases in frame from base 1. CDR1 MNHEY and CDR2 SMNVEV were looked up in the germline V gene (reference sequence). The cohort comprised around 690 healthy bone marrow donors. Cohort members were all nominally healthy when sampled, although unrecorded immune exposures were likely present. The donor was CMV seronegative and was included in the group of 352 seronegative cohort members. Every donor gave a peripheral blood sample, and the peripheral blood mononuclear cells from that sample were used for TCR beta sequencing. The Qiagen DNeasy Blood Extraction Kit was used to extract genomic DNA from the blood cell samples. Points the paper makes about the study in general: Assigning TCR associations to individual alleles was difficult when HLA alleles, especially DR and DQ, strongly co-occurred. Correlated functional status among segregating V segments might reflect linkage disequilibrium, but an unknown experimental factor could not be ruled out. A cluster of highly shared sequence variants was judged likely to represent a technical artifact of the sequencing pipeline. A further reported finding was that TCR beta sequences accurately predicted the HLA-A and HLA-B alleles for most subjects in the first cohort. Compared with equally common non-associated chains, HLA-associated TCR beta chains in a later analysis were more clonally expanded and had lower generation probabilities. An association between a missense DCLRE1C variant and V-gene and J-gene trimming of TCR beta chains was found in a later genetic analysis and replicated in an independent cohort. In a later analysis, the rate of TCR association differed among HLA loci, with DRB1 alleles having the most associated TCRs and HLA-C alleles having the fewest. Most CMV-associated TCR beta chains appeared to be HLA-restricted in a later analysis, and the HLA associations seemed to be driven largely by CMV exposure. A total of about 150 TCR beta chains were listed by the study as associated with cytomegalovirus. The cohort was sequenced for TCR beta chains only, and without alpha or paired-chain data the features that could be detected were limited. The 87-base-pair reads could not distinguish some IMGT-functional V segments, including TRBV6-2 and TRBV6-3, so those segments were excluded. Because HLA typing was unavailable for some donors at each locus, only the typed subset was used in association tests. The earlier analysis of 587 of the donors excluded roughly 17 rarely observed V segments, including chromosome 9 orphons, because counts were too low. A few of the identified cytomegalovirus-associated TCR beta chains were confirmed in vitro to be specific for cytomegalovirus antigens. An earlier analysis of 587 of the donors showed that most TCR beta V segments appeared in productive rearrangements either about 90% or about 30% of the time, which broadly matched IMGT annotations. It was suggested by the authors that the approach could potentially be generalized to other disease states and immunological phenotypes. Sequencing depth was assumed to be roughly uniform across donors in the presence/absence analyses, though that assumption may not hold. According to a later analysis, parvovirus B19, influenza, CMV and Epstein-Barr virus appeared linked to several top co-occurrence clusters. Most TCR sequences were seen in very few donors, while some public TCRs were found in many individuals. At a false discovery rate of 0.05, a later analysis linked under 20,000 TCR beta sequences to specific HLA alleles. According to a later genetic analysis, donors in an Asian-associated ancestry cluster had fewer N-insertions in productive TCRs than the approximately 690-donor mean. The only immune exposure information available for the cohort was CMV serostatus. Cytomegalovirus status was reported to be diagnosed by the classifier with high specificity and sensitivity in both the original and validation cohorts.

Sequenced material: PBMCs. The chain employs TRBV27 and TRBJ1-2, with TRBD1 perhaps the D gene, on 5 matching bases. This receptor was taken from a male donor in good health and CMV-seronegative. CDR3 region: CASGALSNYGYTF. The bases are TGTGCCAGTGGGGCCCTTTCTAACTATGGCTACACCTTC.